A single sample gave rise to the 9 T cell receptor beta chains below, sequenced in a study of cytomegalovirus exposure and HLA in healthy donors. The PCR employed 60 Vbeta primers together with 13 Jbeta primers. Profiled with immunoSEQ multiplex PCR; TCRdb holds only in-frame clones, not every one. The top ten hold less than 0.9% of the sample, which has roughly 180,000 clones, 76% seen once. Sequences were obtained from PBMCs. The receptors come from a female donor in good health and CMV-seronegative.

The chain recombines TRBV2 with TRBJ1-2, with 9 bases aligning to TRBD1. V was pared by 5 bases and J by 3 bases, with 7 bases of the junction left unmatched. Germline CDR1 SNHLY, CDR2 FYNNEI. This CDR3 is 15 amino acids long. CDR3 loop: CASSQPGQGDYGYTF. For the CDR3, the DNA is TGTGCCAGCAGTCAACCGGGACAGGGAGACTATGGCTACACCTTC.

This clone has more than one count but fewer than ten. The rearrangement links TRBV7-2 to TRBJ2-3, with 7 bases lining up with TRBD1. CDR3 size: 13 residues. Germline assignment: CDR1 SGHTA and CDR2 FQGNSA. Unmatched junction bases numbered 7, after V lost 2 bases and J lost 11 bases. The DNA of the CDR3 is TGTGCCAGCAGCTTACCGGGACAGTACGGGCAGTATTTT. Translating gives CASSLPGQYGQYF.

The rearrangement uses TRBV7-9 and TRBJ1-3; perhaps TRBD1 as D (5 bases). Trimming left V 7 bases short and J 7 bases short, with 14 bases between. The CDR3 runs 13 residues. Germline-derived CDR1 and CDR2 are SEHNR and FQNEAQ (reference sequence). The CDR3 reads CASKEGEGNTIYF. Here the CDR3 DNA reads TGTGCCAGCAAGGAGGGAGAGGGGAACACCATATATTTT.

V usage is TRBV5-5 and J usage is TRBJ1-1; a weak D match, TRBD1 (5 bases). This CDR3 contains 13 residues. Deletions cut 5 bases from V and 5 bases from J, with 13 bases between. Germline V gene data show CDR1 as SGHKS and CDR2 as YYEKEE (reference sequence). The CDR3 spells CASRQGMGTEAFF. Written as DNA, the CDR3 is TGTGCCAGCAGGCAGGGAATGGGGACTGAAGCTTTCTTT.

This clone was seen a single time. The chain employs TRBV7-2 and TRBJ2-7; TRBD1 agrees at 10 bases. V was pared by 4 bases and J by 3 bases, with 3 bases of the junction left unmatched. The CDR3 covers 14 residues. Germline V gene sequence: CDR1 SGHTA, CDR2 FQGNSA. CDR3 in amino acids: CASSSGDRGYEQYF. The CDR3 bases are TGTGCCAGCAGCTCCGGGGACAGGGGCTACGAGCAGTACTTC.

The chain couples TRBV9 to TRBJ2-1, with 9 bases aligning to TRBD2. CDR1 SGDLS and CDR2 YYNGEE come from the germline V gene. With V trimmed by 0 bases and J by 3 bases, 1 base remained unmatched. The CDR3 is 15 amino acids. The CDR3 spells CASSVGLADYNEQFF. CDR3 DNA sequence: TGTGCCAGCAGCGTAGGACTAGCGGACTACAATGAGCAGTTCTTC.

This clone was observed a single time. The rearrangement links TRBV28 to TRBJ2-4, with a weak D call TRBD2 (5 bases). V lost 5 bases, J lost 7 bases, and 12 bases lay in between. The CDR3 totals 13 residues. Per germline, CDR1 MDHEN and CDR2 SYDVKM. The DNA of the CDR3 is TGTGCCAGCAGTCCATCCGGGGTGAACATTCAGTACTTC. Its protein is CASSPSGVNIQYF. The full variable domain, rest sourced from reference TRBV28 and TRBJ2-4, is DVKVTQSSRYLVKRTGEKVFLECVQDMDHENMFWYRQDPGLGLRLIYFSYDVKMKEKGDIPEGYSVSREKKERFSLILESASTNQTSMYLCASSPSGVNIQYFGAGTRLSVL.

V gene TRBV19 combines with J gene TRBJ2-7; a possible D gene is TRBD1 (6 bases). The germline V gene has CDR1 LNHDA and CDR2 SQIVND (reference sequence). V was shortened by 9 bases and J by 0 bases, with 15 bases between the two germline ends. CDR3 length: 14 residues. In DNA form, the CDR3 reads TGTGCCAGCACCCGGGACACTTACTCCTACGAGCAGTACTTC. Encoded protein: CASTRDTYSYEQYF.

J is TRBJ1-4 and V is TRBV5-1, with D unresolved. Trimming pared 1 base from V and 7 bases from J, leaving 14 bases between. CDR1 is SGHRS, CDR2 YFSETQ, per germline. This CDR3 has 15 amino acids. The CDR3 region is CASSLSQADSEKLFF. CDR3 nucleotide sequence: TGCGCCAGCAGCTTGTCGCAAGCCGACTCTGAAAAACTGTTTTTT. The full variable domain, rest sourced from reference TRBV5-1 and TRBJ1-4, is KAGVTQTPRYLIKTRGQQVTLSCSPISGHRSVSWYQQTPGQGLQFLFEYFSETQRNKGNFPGRFSGRQFSNSRSEMNVSTLELGDSALYLCASSLSQADSEKLFFGSGTQLSVL.